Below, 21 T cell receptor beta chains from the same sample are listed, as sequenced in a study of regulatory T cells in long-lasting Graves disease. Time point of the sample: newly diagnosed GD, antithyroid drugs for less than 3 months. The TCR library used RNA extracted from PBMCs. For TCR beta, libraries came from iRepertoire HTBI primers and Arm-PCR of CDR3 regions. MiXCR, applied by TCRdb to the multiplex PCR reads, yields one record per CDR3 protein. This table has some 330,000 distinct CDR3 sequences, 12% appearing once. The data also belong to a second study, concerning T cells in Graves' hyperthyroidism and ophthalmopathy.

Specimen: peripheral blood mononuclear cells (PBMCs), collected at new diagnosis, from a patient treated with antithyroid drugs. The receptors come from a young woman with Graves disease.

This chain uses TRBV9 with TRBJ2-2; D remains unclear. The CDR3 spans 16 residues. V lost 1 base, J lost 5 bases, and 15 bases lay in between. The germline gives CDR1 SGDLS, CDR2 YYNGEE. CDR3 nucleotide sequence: TGTGCCAGCAGCGTAAACCCATTTTCTGAGACCGGGGAGCTGTTTTTT. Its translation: CASSVNPFSETGELFF.

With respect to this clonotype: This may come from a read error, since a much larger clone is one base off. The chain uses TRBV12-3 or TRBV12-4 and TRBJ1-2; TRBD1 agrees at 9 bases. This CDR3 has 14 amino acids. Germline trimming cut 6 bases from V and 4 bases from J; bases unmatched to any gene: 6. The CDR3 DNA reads TGTGCCAGCAGGTCGGACAGGGGACCCTATGGCTACACCTTC. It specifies CASRSDRGPYGYTF.

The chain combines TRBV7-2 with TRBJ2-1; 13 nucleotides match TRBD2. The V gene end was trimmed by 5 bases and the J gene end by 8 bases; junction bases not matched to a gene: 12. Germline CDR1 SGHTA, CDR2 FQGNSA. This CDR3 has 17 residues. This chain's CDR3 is CASSPGGLAGFPDEQFF. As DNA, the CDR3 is TGTGCCAGCAGCCCTGGGGGACTAGCGGGGTTCCCGGATGAGCAGTTCTTC.

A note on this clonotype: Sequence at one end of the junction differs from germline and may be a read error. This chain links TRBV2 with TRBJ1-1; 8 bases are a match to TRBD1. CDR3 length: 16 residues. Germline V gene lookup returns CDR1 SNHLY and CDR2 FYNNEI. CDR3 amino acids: CASSQEPGQANTEAFF. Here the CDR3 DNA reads TGTGCCAGCAGTCAAGAGCCGGGACAGGCTAACACTGAGGCTTTCTTT.

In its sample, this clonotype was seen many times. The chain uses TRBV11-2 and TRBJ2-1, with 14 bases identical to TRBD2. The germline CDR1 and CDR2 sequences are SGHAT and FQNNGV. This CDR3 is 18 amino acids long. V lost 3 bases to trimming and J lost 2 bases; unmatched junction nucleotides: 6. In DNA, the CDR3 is TGTGCCAGCAGCTTCCTCCGGACTAGCGGGAGGACCTACAATGAGCAGTTCTTC. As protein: CASSFLRTSGRTYNEQFF.

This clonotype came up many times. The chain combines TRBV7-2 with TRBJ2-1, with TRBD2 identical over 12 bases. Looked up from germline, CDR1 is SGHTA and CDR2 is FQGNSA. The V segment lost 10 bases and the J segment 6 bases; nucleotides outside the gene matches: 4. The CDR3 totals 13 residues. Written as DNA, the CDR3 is TGTGCCACCGGACTAGCGGGGAGCAATGAGCAGTTCTTC. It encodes CATGLAGSNEQFF. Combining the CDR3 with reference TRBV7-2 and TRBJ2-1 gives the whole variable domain GAGVSQSPSNKVTEKGKDVELRCDPISGHTALYWYRQSLGQGLEFLIYFQGNSAPDKSGLPSDRFSAERTGGSVSTLTIQRTQQEDSAVYLCATGLAGSNEQFFGPGTRLTVL.

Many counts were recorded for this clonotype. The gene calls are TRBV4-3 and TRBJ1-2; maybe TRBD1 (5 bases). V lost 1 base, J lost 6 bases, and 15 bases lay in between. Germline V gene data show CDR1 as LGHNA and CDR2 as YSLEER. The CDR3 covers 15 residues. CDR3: CASSQVGTAEDGYTF. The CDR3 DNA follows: TGCGCCAGCAGCCAAGTTGGGACGGCCGAGGATGGCTACACCTTC.

The CDR3 loop is CASSLPGLAGGGETQYF. The CDR3 region has the DNA TGTGCCAGCAGTTTACCGGGACTAGCGGGAGGGGGAGAGACCCAGTACTTC. The chain combines TRBV5-4 with TRBJ2-5, with 16 bases lining up with TRBD2. This CDR3 has 17 residues. The ends lost 5 bases at V and 4 bases at J; junction bases unmatched: 8. The V gene's germline CDR1 is SGHNT and CDR2 YYREEE (reference sequence).

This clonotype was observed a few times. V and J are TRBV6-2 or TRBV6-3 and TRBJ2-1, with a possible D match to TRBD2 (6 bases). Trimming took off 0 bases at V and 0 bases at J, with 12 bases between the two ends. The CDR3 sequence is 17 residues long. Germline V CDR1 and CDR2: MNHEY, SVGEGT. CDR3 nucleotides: TGTGCCAGCAGTTACTCGATTCCAGCGGGCTCCTACAATGAGCAGTTCTTC. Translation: CASSYSIPAGSYNEQFF.

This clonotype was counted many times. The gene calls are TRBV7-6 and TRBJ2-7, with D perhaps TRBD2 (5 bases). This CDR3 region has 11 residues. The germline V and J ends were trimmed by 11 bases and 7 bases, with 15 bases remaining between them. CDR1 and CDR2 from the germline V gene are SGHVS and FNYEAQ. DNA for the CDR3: TGTGCCGGCGGAGGAACCCGAGAGCAGTACTTC. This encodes CAGGGTREQYF.

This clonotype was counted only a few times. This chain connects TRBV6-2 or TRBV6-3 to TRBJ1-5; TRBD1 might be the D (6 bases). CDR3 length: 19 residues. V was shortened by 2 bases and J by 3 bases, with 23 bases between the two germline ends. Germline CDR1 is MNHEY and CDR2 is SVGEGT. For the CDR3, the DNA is TGTGCCAGCAGTTACCGTCTATTAGGTCAGGACAGCCACAATCAGCCCCAGCATTTT. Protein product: CASSYRLLGQDSHNQPQHF.

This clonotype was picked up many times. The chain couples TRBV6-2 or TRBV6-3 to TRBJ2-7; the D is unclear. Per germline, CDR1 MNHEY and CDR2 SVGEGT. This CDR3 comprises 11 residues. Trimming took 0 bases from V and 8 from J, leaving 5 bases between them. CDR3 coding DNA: TGTGCCAGCAGTTACTCTCGCCAGCAGTACTTC. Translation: CASSYSRQQYF.

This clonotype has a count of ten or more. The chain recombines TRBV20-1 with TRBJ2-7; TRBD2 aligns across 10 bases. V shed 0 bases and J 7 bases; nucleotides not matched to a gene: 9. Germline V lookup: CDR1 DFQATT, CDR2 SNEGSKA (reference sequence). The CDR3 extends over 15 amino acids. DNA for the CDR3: TGCAGTGCTAGAGATCCGGCTAGCGGGAGATGGGAGCAGTACTTC. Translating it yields CSARDPASGRWEQYF.

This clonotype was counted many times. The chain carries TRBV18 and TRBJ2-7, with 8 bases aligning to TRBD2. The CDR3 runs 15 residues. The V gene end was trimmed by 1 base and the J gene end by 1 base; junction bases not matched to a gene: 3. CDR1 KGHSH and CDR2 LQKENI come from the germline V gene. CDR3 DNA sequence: TGTGCCAGCTCACCACTAGCGGGGTCTTCCTACGAGCAGTACGTC. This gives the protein CASSPLAGSSYEQYV.

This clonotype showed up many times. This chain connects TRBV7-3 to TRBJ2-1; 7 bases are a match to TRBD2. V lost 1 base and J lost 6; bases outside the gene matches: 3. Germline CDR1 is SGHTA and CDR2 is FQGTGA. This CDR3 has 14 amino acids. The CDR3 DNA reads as TGTGCCAGCAGCTTAAGGACTAGAGGCAATGAGCAGTTCTTC. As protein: CASSLRTRGNEQFF.

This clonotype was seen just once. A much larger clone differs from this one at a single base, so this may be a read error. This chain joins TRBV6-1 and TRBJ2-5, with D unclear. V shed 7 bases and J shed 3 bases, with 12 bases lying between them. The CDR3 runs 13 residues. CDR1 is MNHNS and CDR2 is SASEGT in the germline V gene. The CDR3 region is CASNWAEEETQYF. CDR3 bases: TGTGCCAGCAACTGGGCAGAGGAAGAGACCCAGTACTTC.

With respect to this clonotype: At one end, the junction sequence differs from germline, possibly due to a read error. CDR3: CTSSPDRALYEQYF. CDR3 sequence (DNA): TGTACCAGCAGTCCGGACAGGGCTCTCTACGAGCAGTACTTC. The genes are TRBV27 and TRBJ2-7; 8 nucleotides align to TRBD1. CDR3 length equals 14 residues. Germline V gene data show CDR1 as MNHEY and CDR2 as SMNVEV (reference sequence).

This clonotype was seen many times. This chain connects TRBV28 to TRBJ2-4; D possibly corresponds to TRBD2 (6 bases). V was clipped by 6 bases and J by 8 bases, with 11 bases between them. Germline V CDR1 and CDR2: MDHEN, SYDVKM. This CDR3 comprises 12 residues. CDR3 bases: TGTGCCAGCAGGGGGCCGGGGGACATTCAGTACTTC. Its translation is CASRGPGDIQYF.

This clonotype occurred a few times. The CDR3 reads CASSLSSEPAAGTEAFF. As DNA, the CDR3 is TGTGCCAGCAGCTTGTCGTCCGAGCCGGCAGCTGGCACTGAAGCTTTCTTT. The V and J genes are TRBV7-2 and TRBJ1-1; D not resolved. V shed 3 bases and J shed 4 bases, with 21 bases lying between them. CDR1 and CDR2 (germline): SGHTA, FQGNSA. The CDR3 sequence is 17 residues long.

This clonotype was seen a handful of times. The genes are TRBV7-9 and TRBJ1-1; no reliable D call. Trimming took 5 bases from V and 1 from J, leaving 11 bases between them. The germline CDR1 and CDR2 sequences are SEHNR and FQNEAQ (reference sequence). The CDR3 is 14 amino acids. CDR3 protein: CASSRTVQNTEAFF. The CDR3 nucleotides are TGTGCCAGCAGCCGTACGGTACAGAACACTGAAGCTTTCTTT.

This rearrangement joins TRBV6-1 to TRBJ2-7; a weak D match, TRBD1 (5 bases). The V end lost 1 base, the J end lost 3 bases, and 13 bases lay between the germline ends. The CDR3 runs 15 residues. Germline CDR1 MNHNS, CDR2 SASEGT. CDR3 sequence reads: CASSEELQANYEQYV. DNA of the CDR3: TGTGCCAGCAGTGAAGAATTACAGGCAAACTACGAGCAGTACGTC.